This T cell receptor (beta chain) was sequenced in a study of CD8+ T cells in alopecia areata. RNA was isolated and reverse transcribed to cDNA, the sequencing template. The protocol was immunoSEQ multiplex PCR, while the TCRdb copy is restricted to in-frame clones and leaves out a portion. The data hold 200,000 to 250,000 clones, with roughly 40% observed a single time. Treatment: oral pan-JAK inhibitor, 5-10 mg twice daily. This clone has just one count. The receptor was isolated from a human donor with alopecia areata. Sample: CD4+ T cells sorted from blood, taken around week 37, from a patient treated with tofacitinib.

The CDR3 DNA is TGTGCCAGCAGCATCCGGGACGGGTCCTACGAGCAGTACTTC. Amino acids: CASSIRDGSYEQYF. The V gene is TRBV9, the J gene TRBJ2-7; D tentatively reads TRBD1 or TRBD2 (5 bases each). CDR3 length equals 14 residues. Trimming shortened V by 4 bases and J by 1 base, and 12 bases separated the two germline ends. Looked up from germline, CDR1 is SGDLS and CDR2 is YYNGEE.